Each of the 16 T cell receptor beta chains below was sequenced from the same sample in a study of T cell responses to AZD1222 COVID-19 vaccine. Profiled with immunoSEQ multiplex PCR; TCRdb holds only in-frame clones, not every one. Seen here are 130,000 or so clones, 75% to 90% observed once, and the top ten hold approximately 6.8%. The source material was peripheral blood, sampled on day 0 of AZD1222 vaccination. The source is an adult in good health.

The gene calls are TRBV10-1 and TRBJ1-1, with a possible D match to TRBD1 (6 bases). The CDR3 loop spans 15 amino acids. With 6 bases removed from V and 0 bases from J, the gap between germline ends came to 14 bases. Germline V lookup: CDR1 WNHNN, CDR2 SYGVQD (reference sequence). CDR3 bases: TGCGCCAGCAGCTCAACGGGACAAATGAACACTGAAGCTTTCTTT. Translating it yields CASSSTGQMNTEAFF.

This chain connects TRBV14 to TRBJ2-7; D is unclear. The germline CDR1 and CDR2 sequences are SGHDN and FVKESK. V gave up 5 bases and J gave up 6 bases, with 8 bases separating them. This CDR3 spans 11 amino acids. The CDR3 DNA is TGTGCCAGCAGCGGTGGCCCCGAGCAGTACTTC. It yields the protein CASSGGPEQYF.

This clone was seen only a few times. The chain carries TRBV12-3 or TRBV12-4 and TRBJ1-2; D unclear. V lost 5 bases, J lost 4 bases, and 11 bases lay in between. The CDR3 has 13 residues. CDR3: CASSPQAIYGYTF. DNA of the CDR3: TGTGCCAGCAGTCCGCAGGCAATCTATGGCTACACCTTC.

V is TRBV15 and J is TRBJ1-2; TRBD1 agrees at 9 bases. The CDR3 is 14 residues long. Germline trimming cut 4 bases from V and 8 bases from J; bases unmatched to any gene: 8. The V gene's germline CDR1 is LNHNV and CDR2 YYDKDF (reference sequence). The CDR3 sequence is CATSTGDRVDGYTF. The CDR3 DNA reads TGTGCCACCAGCACCGGGGACAGGGTAGACGGCTACACCTTC. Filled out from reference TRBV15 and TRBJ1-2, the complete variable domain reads DAMVIQNPRYQVTQFGKPVTLSCSQTLNHNVMYWYQQKSSQAPKLLFHYYDKDFNNEADTPDNFQSRRPNTSFCFLDIRSPGLGDTAMYLCATSTGDRVDGYTFGSGTRLTVV.

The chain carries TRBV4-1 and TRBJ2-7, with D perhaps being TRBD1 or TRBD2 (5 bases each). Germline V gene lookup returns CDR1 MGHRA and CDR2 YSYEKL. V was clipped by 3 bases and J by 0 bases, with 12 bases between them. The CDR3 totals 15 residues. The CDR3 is CASSHGDGSSYEQYF. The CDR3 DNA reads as TGCGCCAGCAGCCACGGGGACGGTAGCTCCTACGAGCAGTACTTC.

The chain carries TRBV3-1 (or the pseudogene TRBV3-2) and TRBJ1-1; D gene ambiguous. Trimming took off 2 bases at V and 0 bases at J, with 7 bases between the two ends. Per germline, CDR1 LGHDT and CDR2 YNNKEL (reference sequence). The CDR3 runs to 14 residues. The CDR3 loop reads CASSQTQMNTEAFF. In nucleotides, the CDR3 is TGTGCCAGCAGCCAAACCCAGATGAACACTGAAGCTTTCTTT.

Here the CDR3 reads CASSLSGEKLFF. The CDR3 DNA reads as TGCGCCAGCAGCTTGTCCGGTGAAAAACTGTTTTTT. J is TRBJ1-4 and V is TRBV5-1; D remains unclear. The CDR3 sequence is 12 residues long. In germline, CDR1 is SGHRS, CDR2 YFSETQ. V was trimmed by 1 base and J by 7 bases, leaving 5 bases between them.

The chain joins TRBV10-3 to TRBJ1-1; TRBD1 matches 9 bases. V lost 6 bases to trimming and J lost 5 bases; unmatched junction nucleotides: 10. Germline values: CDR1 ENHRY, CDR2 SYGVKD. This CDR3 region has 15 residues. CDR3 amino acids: CAISQTGTGSTEAFF. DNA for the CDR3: TGTGCCATCAGCCAAACCGGGACAGGGAGTACTGAAGCTTTCTTT.

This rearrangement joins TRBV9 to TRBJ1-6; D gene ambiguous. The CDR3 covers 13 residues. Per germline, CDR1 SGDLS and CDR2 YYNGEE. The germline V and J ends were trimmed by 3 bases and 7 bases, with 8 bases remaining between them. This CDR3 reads CASSGHGNSPLHF. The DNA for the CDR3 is TGTGCCAGCAGCGGCCATGGGAATTCACCCCTCCACTTT. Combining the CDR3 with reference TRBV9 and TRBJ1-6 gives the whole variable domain DSGVTQTPKHLITATGQRVTLRCSPRSGDLSVYWYQQSLDQGLQFLIQYYNGEERAKGNILERFSAQQFPDLHSELNLSSLELGDSALYFCASSGHGNSPLHFGNGTRLTVT.

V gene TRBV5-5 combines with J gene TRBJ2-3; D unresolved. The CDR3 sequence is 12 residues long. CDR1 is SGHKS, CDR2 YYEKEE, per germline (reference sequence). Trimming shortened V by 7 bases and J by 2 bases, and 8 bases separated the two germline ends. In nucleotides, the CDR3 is TGTGCCAGCGGCGCACCCACAGATACGCAGTATTTT. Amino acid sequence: CASGAPTDTQYF.

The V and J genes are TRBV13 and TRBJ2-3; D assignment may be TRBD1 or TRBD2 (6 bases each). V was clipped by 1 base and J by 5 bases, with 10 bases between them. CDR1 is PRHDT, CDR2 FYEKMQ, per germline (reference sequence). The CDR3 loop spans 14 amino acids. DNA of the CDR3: TGTGCCAGCAGCTTAGAAGGGGGGATAGATACGCAGTATTTT. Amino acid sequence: CASSLEGGIDTQYF.

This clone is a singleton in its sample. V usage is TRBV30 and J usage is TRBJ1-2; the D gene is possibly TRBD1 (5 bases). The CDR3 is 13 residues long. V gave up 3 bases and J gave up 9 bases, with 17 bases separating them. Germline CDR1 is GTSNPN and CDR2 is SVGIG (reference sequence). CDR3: CAWRSGLGMSYTF. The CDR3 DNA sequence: TGTGCCTGGAGGTCGGGGCTCGGTATGAGCTACACCTTC.

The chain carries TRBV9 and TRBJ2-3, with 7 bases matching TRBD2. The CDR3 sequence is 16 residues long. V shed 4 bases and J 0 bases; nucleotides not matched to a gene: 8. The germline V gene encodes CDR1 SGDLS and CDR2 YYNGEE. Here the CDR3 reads CASSFYGGTSTDTQYF. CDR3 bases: TGTGCCAGCAGCTTCTACGGGGGGACTAGCACAGATACGCAGTATTTT.

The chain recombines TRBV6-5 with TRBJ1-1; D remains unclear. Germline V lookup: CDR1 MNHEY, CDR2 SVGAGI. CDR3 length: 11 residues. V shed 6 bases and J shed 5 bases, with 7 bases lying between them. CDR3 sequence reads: CASSHFTEAFF. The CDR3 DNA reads TGTGCCAGCAGCCATTTTACTGAAGCTTTCTTT.

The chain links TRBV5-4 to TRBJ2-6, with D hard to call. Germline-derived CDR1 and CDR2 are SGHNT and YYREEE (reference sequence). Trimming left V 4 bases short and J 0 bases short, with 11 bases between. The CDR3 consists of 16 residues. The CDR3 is CASSPRASSGANVLTF. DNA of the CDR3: TGTGCCAGCAGCCCCCGGGCCAGCTCTGGGGCCAACGTCCTGACTTTC. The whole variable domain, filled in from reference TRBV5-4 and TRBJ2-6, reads ETGVTQSPTHLIKTRGQQVTLRCSSQSGHNTVSWYQQALGQGPQFIFQYYREEENGRGNFPPRFSGLQFPNYSSELNVNALELDDSALYLCASSPRASSGANVLTFGAGSRLTVL.

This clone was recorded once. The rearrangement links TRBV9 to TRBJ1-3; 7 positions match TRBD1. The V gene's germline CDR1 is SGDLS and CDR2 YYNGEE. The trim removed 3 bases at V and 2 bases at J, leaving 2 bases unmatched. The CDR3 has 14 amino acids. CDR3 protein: CASSAGTAGNTIYF. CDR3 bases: TGTGCCAGCAGCGCCGGGACAGCTGGAAACACCATATATTTT.